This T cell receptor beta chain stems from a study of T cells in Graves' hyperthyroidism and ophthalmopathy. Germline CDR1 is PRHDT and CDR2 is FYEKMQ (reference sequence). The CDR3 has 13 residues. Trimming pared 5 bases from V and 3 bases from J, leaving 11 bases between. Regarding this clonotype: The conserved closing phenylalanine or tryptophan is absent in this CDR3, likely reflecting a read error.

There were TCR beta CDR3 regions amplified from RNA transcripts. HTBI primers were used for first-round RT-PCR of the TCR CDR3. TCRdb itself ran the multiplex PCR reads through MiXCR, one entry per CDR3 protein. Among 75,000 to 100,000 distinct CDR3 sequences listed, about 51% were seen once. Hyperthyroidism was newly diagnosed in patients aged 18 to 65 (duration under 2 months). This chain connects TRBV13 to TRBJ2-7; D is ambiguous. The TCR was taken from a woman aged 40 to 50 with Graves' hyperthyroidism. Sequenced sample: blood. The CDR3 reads CASSQEAGYEQYS. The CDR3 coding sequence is TGTGCCAGCAGCCAAGAAGCAGGCTACGAGCAGTACTCC.